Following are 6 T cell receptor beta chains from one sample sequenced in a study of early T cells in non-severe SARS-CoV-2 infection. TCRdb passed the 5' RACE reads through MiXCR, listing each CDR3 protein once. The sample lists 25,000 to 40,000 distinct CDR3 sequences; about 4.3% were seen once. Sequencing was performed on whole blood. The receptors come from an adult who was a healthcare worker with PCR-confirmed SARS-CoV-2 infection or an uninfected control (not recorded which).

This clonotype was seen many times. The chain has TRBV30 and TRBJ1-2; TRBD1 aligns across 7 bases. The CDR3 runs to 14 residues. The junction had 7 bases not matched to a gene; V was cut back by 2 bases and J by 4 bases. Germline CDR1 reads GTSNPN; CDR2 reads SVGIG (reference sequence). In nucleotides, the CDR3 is TGTGCCTGGAGTCGCCGGGACAGTGTCTATGGCTACACCTTC. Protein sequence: CAWSRRDSVYGYTF.

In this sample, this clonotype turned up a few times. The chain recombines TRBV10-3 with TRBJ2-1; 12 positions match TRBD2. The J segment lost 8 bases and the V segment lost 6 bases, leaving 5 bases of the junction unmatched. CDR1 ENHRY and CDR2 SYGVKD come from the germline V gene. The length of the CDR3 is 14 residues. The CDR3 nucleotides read TGTGCCATCAGGTCTAGCGGGGGGGCCGATGAGCAGTTCTTC. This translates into CAIRSSGGADEQFF.

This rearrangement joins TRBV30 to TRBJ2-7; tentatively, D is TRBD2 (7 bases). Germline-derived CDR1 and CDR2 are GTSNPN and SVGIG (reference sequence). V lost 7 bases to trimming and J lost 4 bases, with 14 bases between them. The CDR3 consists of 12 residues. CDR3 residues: CAYSAGAYEQYF. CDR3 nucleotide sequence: TGTGCCTACAGCGCGGGGGCTTACGAGCAGTACTTC.

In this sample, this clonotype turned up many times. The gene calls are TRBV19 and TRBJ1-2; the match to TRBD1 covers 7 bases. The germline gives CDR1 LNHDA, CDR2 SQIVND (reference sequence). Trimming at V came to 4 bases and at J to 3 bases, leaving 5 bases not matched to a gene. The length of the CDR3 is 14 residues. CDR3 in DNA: TGTGCCAGTAGTAGACAGGGAGACTACTATGGCTACACCTTC. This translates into CASSRQGDYYGYTF.

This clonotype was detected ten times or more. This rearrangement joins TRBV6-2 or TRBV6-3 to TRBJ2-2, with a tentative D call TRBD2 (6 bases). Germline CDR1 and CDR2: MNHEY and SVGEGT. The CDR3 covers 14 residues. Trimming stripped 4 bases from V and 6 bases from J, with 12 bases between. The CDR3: CASSLTGTPGELFF. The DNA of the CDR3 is TGTGCCAGCAGTTTGACCGGGACTCCCGGGGAGCTGTTTTTT.

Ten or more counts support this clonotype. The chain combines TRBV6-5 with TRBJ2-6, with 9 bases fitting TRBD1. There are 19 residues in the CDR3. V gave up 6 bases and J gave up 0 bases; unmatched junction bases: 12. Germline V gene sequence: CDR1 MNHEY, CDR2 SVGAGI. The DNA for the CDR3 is TGTGCCAGCAGCCGACCACAGACAGGGGGGTACTCTGGGGCCAACGTCCTGACTTTC. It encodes CASSRPQTGGYSGANVLTF.